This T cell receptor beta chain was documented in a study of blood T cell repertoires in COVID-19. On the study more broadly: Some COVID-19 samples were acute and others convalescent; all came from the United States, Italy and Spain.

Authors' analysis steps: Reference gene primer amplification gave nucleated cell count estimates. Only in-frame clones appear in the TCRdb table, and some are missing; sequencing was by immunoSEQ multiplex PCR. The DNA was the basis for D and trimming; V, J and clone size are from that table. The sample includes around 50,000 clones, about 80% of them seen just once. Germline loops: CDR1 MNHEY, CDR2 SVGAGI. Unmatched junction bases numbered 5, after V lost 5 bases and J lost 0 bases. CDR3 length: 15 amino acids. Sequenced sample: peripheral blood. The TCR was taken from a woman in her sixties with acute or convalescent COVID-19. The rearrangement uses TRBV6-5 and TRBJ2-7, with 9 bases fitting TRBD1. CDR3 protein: CASSTLTGGSYEQYF. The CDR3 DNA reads TGTGCCAGCAGTACGCTGACAGGGGGCTCCTACGAGCAGTACTTC.